This T cell receptor (beta chain) originates from a study of tumor-infiltrating lymphocytes in glioblastoma multiforme. A word on this clonotype: Its antigen is not known. Mismatch with germline at one junction end may stem from a read error.

Whole-study results and caveats: The TCR and somatic mutation analysis included just one glioblastoma patient.

The V gene's germline CDR1 is LGHNT and CDR2 FRNRAP. The CDR3 consists of 17 residues. Multiple V-beta primers and a C-beta primer amplified TCRB from RNA. Using its own MiXCR run on the multiplex PCR reads, TCRdb lists one record per CDR3 protein. The data contain about 8,400 distinct CDR3 sequences, 65% to 75% of them seen just once; the ten biggest clones take up less than 55%. This receptor was obtained from a male donor with glioblastoma. Sequencing was done on a sample of brain tumor tissue. V and J are TRBV12-5 and TRBJ2-2; 7 positions agree with TRBD2. This CDR3 reads CASGLMAGVRFARELSF. CDR3 bases: TGTGCTAGTGGTTTGATGGCGGGAGTGAGGTTCGCCAGGGAGCTGTCTTTT.